One and the same sample provided the 12 T cell receptor beta chains below, sequenced in a study of PD-L1 blockade in urothelial cancer. TCRdb keeps only in-frame clones here, not all; method: immunoSEQ multiplex PCR. The repertoire has around 100,000 clones, roughly 88% of them found once; the top ten carry 2% to 3%. The source material was PBMCs, sampled around atezolizumab (anti-PD-L1) treatment. The receptors come from a man between 50 and 59 years old with urothelial cancer.

This rearrangement joins TRBV28 to TRBJ1-5; 7 bases line up with TRBD1. The CDR3 spans 14 residues. With V trimmed by 6 bases and J by 9 bases, 11 bases remained unmatched. Germline V CDR1 and CDR2: MDHEN, SYDVKM. CDR3 sequence (DNA): TGTGCCAGCAGAGGGGCAGGGGGGTCGCGGCCCCAGCATTTT. This encodes CASRGAGGSRPQHF.

The rearrangement links TRBV5-6 to TRBJ2-5; 11 bases are shared with TRBD2. Germline loops: CDR1 SGHDT, CDR2 YYEEEE. V lost 5 bases and J lost 3; bases outside the gene matches: 9. The CDR3 runs 16 residues. CDR3 sequence: CASRDTSGGLKETQYF. The DNA for the CDR3 is TGTGCCAGCAGAGATACTAGCGGGGGCCTTAAAGAGACCCAGTACTTC.

This clone was observed once. The rearrangement links TRBV5-6 to TRBJ2-1; TRBD1 is a possible D gene (8 bases). The CDR3 contains 16 residues. CDR1 and CDR2 from the germline V gene are SGHDT and YYEEEE. V dropped 4 bases and J dropped 9 bases, with 23 bases sitting between them. The CDR3 bases are TGTGCCAGCAGCCTCCGGACAGGGAGGGTTGGGGGTGAGCAGTTCTTC. It specifies CASSLRTGRVGGEQFF.

This clone has more than one count but fewer than ten. V usage is TRBV2 and J usage is TRBJ1-6, with TRBD1 as a possible D gene (6 bases). Trimming took 6 bases from V and 6 from J, leaving 15 bases between them. Germline V gene sequence: CDR1 SNHLY, CDR2 FYNNEI. There are 15 residues in the CDR3. Here the CDR3 reads CASSLDDRRNSPLHF. The CDR3 DNA reads as TGTGCCAGCAGCCTAGATGACAGGCGTAATTCACCCCTCCACTTT.

This chain uses TRBV5-1 with TRBJ1-1; 7 bases are a match to TRBD1. Per the germline V gene, CDR1 is SGHRS and CDR2 is YFSETQ. The J segment lost 3 bases and the V segment lost 0 bases, leaving 2 bases of the junction unmatched. The CDR3 is 14 amino acids. This CDR3 reads CASSLDRGDTEAFF. The CDR3 region has the DNA TGCGCCAGCAGCTTGGACAGGGGAGACACTGAAGCTTTCTTT.

The rearrangement uses TRBV7-3 and TRBJ2-5; D is unresolved. This CDR3 spans 11 amino acids. The V end was cut by 8 bases, the J end by 7 bases, with 11 bases between. Germline V lookup: CDR1 SGHTA, CDR2 FQGTGA. CDR3 sequence reads: CASFERRTQYF. The CDR3 region has the DNA TGTGCCAGCTTTGAAAGGAGGACCCAGTACTTC.

This clone was counted once. V is TRBV28 and J is TRBJ2-7; 9 bases are shared with TRBD1. CDR1 MDHEN and CDR2 SYDVKM come from the germline V gene. The CDR3 is 21 residues long. With 7 bases clipped from V and 2 bases from J, the junction kept 27 bases outside the gene matches. The CDR3: CASMGSGTGRGGRLKPYEQYF. In DNA form, the CDR3 reads TGTGCCAGCATGGGTTCCGGGACAGGGAGGGGGGGTCGACTGAAACCCTACGAGCAGTACTTC.

The chain couples TRBV27 to TRBJ2-3; 9 bases are shared with TRBD2. Unmatched junction bases numbered 4, after V lost 2 bases and J lost 4 bases. The germline V gene has CDR1 MNHEY and CDR2 SMNVEV (reference sequence). The CDR3 consists of 15 residues. The CDR3 nucleotides read TGTGCCAGCAGTTTACTGGCGGGAGGGGCAGATACGCAGTATTTT. The encoded protein is CASSLLAGGADTQYF.

V is TRBV6-6 and J is TRBJ1-1, with 7 bases identical to TRBD1. CDR3 size: 13 residues. V lost 10 bases, J lost 0 bases, and 5 bases stayed unmatched. Germline CDR1 and CDR2: MNHNY and SVGAGI (reference sequence). The CDR3 region is CATRQGMNTEAFF. CDR3 sequence (DNA): TGTGCCACCCGACAGGGAATGAACACTGAAGCTTTCTTT.

This chain uses TRBV30 with TRBJ1-1; the match to TRBD1 covers 8 bases. Germline CDR1 and CDR2: GTSNPN and SVGIG (reference sequence). V was pared by 5 bases and J by 6 bases, with 8 bases of the junction left unmatched. CDR3 length: 13 amino acids. CDR3 nucleotide sequence: TGTGCCTGGCAGCCAGGGGGCGTCGCTGAAGCTTTCTTT. It codes for CAWQPGGVAEAFF. Looking up the rest from reference TRBV30 and TRBJ1-1 gives the full variable domain: SQTIHQWPATLVQPVGSPLSLECTVEGTSNPNLYWYRQAAGRGLQLLFYSVGIGQISSEVPQNLSASRPQDRQFILSSKKLLLSDSGFYLCAWQPGGVAEAFFGQGTRLTVV.

The chain combines TRBV5-1 with TRBJ1-2, with D perhaps TRBD1 (5 bases). Germline V gene sequence: CDR1 SGHRS, CDR2 YFSETQ. This CDR3 region has 13 residues. Trimming left V 0 bases short and J 7 bases short, with 10 bases between. The CDR3 DNA sequence: TGCGCCAGCAGCTTGGCCCAGGGAGGTGGCTACACCTTC. Translated: CASSLAQGGGYTF.

The rearrangement joins TRBV5-8 to TRBJ1-3, with D unclear. Germline loops: CDR1 SGHTS, CDR2 YDEGEE. With 6 bases removed from V and 1 base from J, the gap between germline ends came to 5 bases. The CDR3 has 12 residues. CDR3 protein: CASKRSGNTIYF. The CDR3 DNA is TGTGCCAGCAAGCGTTCTGGAAACACCATATATTTT.